This is a list of T cell receptor beta chains from one sample in a study of blood T cell repertoires in COVID-19. Sequencing used immunoSEQ multiplex PCR; TCRdb keeps in-frame clones, though not all of them. The sample records roughly 52,000 clones, around four fifths being singletons. The material sequenced was peripheral blood. These TCRs come from a human donor in a cohort sampled during active COVID-19. Both conserved end residues are part of each CDR3.

CASIRGNIQYF TRBJ2-4 TRBV27
CASSQRGFYEQYF TRBJ2-7 TRBV5-1
CSASFQGRYEQYF TRBJ2-7 TRBV20-1
CASSPGLAGGAIQYF TRBJ2-4 TRBV5-6
CASSPRDRFNYGYTF TRBJ1-2 TRBV6-5
CASSLKAGGGNEQFF TRBJ2-1 TRBV7-3
CASSLLGKRDEQYF TRBJ2-7 TRBV11-2
CASSYASGGLNYEQYF TRBJ2-7 TRBV6-6
CASSNQGREQFF TRBJ2-1 TRBV9
CASSFSGGQETQYF TRBJ2-5 TRBV11-2
CASRDQGTGELFF TRBJ2-2 TRBV7-9
CATSDPGTGFYEQYF TRBJ2-7 TRBV24-1
CASSYGAGGYTF TRBJ1-2 TRBV6-5
CAWSWDRGLGTEAFF TRBJ1-1 TRBV30
CASSLVTAGGLVEQFF TRBJ2-1 TRBV11-2
CASSPGQYTEQYF TRBJ2-7 TRBV18
CSASNRGSIEAFF TRBJ1-1 TRBV20-1
CASVSANTGELFF TRBJ2-2 TRBV6-6
CASTKNRAGGKTEAFF TRBJ1-1 TRBV21-1
CASSIGAGNSPLHF TRBJ1-6 TRBV19
CASSQLPQETQYF TRBJ2-5 TRBV7-3
CASSVDGRGGNQPQHF TRBJ1-5 TRBV9
CATSDPIRIAEQFF TRBJ2-1 TRBV24-1
CASKGPSNQPQHF TRBJ1-5 TRBV2
CASSLVVGNEQFF TRBJ2-1 TRBV5-6